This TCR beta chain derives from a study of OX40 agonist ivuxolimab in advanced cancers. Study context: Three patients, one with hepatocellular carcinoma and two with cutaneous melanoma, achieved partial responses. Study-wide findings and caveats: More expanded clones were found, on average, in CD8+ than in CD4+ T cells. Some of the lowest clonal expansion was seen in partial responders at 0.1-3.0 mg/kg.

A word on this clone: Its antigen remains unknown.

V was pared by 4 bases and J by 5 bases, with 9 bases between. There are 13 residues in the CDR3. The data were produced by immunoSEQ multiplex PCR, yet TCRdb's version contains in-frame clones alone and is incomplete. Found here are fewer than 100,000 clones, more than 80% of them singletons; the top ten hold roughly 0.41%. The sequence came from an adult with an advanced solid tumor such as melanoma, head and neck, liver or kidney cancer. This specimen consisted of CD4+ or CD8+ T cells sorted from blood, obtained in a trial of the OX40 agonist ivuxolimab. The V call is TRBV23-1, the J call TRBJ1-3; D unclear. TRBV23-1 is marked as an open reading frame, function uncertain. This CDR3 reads CASSRLGRNTIYF. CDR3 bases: TGCGCCAGCAGTCGGCTTGGCCGAAACACCATATATTTT.